This T cell receptor (beta chain) was retrieved from a study of response to subunit inactivated influenza vaccine. Germline CDR1 and CDR2: LGHDT and YNNKEL (reference sequence). The V end lost 1 base, the J end lost 3 bases, and 18 bases lay between the germline ends. This CDR3 is 17 amino acids long. This clonotype was observed a few times. The target antigen is unknown. Study-wide results and caveats: The authors put forward the suggestion that each seasonal influenza vaccination may bring in only a limited number of new T cells.

TCRdb re-called the RT-PCR reads with MiXCR, one entry per CDR3 protein. The sample carries more than 550,000 distinct CDR3 sequences, about 10% recorded once. The rearrangement uses TRBV3-1 and TRBJ2-5; possible D gene TRBD1, 5 bases. The clonotype comes from a man aged 50-60 years who received an inactivated influenza vaccine. The specimen was PBMCs from blood, collected on the day of vaccination. The CDR3 DNA sequence: TGTGCCAGCAGCCAAGTGGCAAGACCAGGGTTTGAAGAGACCCAGTACTTC. Its protein product is CASSQVARPGFEETQYF.